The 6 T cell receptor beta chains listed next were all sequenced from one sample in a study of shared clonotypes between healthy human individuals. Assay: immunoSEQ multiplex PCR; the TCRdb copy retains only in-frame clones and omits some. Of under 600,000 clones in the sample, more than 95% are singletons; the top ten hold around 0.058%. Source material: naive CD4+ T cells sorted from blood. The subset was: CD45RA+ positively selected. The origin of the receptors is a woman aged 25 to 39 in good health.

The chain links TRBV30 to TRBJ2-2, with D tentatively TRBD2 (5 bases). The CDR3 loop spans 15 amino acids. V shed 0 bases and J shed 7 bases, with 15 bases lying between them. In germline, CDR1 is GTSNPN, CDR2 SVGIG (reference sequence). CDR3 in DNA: TGTGCCTGGAGTGTAGAGGGCCTCCCCGGCGGGGAGCTGTTTTTT. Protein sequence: CAWSVEGLPGGELFF.

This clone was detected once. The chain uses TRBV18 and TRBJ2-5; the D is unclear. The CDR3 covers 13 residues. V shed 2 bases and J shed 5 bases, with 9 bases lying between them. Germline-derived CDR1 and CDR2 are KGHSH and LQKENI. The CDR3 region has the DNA TGTGCCAGCTCACCAGGTTTCGGGGAGACCCAGTACTTC. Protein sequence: CASSPGFGETQYF.

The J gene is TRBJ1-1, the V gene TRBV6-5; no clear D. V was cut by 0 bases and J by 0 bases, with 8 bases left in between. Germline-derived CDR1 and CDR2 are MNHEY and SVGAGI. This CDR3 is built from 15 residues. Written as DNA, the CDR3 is TGTGCCAGCAGTTACTCGAGGCAGCTGAACACTGAAGCTTTCTTT. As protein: CASSYSRQLNTEAFF.

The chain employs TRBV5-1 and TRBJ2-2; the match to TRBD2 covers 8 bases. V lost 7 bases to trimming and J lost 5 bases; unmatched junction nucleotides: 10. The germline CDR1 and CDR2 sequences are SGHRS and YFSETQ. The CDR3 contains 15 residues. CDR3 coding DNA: TGCGCCAGCGATACCGGGACTAGTAATACCGGGGAGCTGTTTTTT. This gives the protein CASDTGTSNTGELFF.

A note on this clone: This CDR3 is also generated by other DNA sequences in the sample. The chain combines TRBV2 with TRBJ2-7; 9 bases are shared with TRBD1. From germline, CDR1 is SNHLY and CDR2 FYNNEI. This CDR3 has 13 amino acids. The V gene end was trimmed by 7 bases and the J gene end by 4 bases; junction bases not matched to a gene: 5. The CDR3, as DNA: TGTGCCAGCAACCGGGACAGGGCTTACGAGCAGTACTTC. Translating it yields CASNRDRAYEQYF.

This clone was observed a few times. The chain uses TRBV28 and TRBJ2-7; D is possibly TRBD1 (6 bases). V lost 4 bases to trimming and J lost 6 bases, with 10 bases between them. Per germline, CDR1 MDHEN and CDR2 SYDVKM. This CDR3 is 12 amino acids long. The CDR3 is CASSSQGSEQYF. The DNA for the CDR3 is TGTGCCAGCAGTTCACAGGGTTCCGAGCAGTACTTC. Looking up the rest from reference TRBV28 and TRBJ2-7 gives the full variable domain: DVKVTQSSRYLVKRTGEKVFLECVQDMDHENMFWYRQDPGLGLRLIYFSYDVKMKEKGDIPEGYSVSREKKERFSLILESASTNQTSMYLCASSSQGSEQYFGPGTRLTVT.